A single sample is the source of the 10 T cell receptor beta chains below, sequenced in a study of T cells in Graves' hyperthyroidism and ophthalmopathy. The TCR beta CDR3 regions underwent amplification using RNA transcripts as the source. The primer set for the first-round RT-PCR of the TCR CDR3 was HTBI. TCRdb re-analysed the multiplex PCR reads in MiXCR, keeping a single row per CDR3 protein. This table holds some 420,000 distinct CDR3 sequences, roughly an eighth found once. The specimen sequenced was blood. Receptor source: a woman between 18 and 29 years old with Graves' hyperthyroidism.

The CDR3 bases are TGTGCCAGCAGCCAAGCCGACACCTACGAGCAGTACTTC. Translation gives CASSQADTYEQYF. The rearrangement uses TRBV3-1 and TRBJ2-7, with no clear D. Trimming removed 1 base from V and 2 bases from J, with 6 bases in between. CDR3 length: 13 residues. Germline V lookup: CDR1 LGHDT, CDR2 YNNKEL (reference sequence).

This clonotype was detected many times. The chain joins TRBV27 to TRBJ2-1; D is undetermined. Germline V gives CDR1 MNHEY, CDR2 SMNVEV (reference sequence). The CDR3 runs to 14 residues. V lost 4 bases, J lost 6 bases, and 13 bases lay in between. The CDR3 region has the DNA TGTGCCAGCAGTTCCCCTGGATTTTCCAATGAGCAGTTCTTC. This codes for CASSSPGFSNEQFF.

At least ten counts were recorded for this clonotype. The chain links TRBV28 to TRBJ2-7; 10 bases match TRBD1. CDR3 length: 16 amino acids. With V trimmed by 3 bases and J by 1 base, 6 bases remained unmatched. CDR1 and CDR2 from the germline V gene are MDHEN and SYDVKM. CDR3 bases: TGTGCCAGCAGTTTGCCCGGGACAGGGGTTTCCTACGAGCAGTACTTC. It encodes CASSLPGTGVSYEQYF.

This clonotype was found many times. The gene calls are TRBV28 and TRBJ2-2; TRBD2 matches at 11 bases. The CDR3 covers 16 residues. CDR1 is MDHEN and CDR2 is SYDVKM in the germline V gene. Trimming at V came to 6 bases and at J to 5 bases, leaving 8 bases not matched to a gene. The CDR3: CASRIRLAGYTGELFF. CDR3 coding DNA: TGTGCCAGCAGAATTCGACTAGCGGGATATACCGGGGAGCTGTTTTTT.

In this sample, this clonotype turned up many times. The V gene is TRBV9, the J gene TRBJ2-7, with D perhaps matching TRBD2 (5 bases). Trimming took off 3 bases at V and 3 bases at J, with 10 bases between the two ends. The CDR3 loop spans 13 amino acids. Germline V lookup: CDR1 SGDLS, CDR2 YYNGEE. The CDR3 bases are TGTGCCAGCAGCGGGGTGGAGGACTACGAGCAGTACTTC. It codes for CASSGVEDYEQYF.

The chain joins TRBV3-1 to TRBJ2-1; TRBD2 matches at 11 bases. This CDR3 region has 18 residues. Trimming took 0 bases from V and 3 from J; bases not matched to a gene: 7. CDR1 and CDR2 from the germline V gene are LGHDT and YNNKEL (reference sequence). CDR3 sequence: CASSQDWAGLADYNEQFF. The CDR3 nucleotides are TGTGCCAGCAGCCAAGATTGGGCGGGACTAGCGGACTACAATGAGCAGTTCTTC.

This clonotype was picked up many times. The chain combines TRBV28 with TRBJ1-2; 9 bases agree with TRBD1. The CDR3 is made up of 15 amino acids. J was trimmed by 5 bases and V by 5 bases; bases with no gene match: 9. Germline CDR1 and CDR2: MDHEN and SYDVKM. DNA of the CDR3: TGTGCCAGCAGTAATCCACAGGGGGCTGGTTATGGCTACACCTTC. This sequence encodes CASSNPQGAGYGYTF.

This clonotype was recorded once. The chain uses TRBV3-1 and TRBJ1-4; D perhaps matches TRBD1 (5 bases). This CDR3 is built from 15 residues. In germline, CDR1 is LGHDT, CDR2 YNNKEL (reference sequence). V lost 3 bases and J lost 7, with 15 bases in between. Written as DNA, the CDR3 is TGTGCCAGCAGCCACGCAGGGAATCTAGGTGAAAAACTGTTTTTT. As protein: CASSHAGNLGEKLFF.

CDR3 residues: CASHIRGRGEGEQYF. CDR3 nucleotide sequence: TGTGCCAGCCACATAAGGGGGCGCGGTGAGGGCGAGCAGTACTTC. This rearrangement joins TRBV5-8 to TRBJ2-7; TRBD1 agrees at 7 bases. V shed 7 bases and J 6 bases; nucleotides not matched to a gene: 16. The V gene's germline CDR1 is SGHTS and CDR2 YDEGEE. This CDR3 comprises 15 residues.

There are a few counts of this clonotype. This may arise from a read error, as a much more abundant clone is one base away. The gene calls are TRBV29-1 and TRBJ2-1; D gene uncertain. Trimming shortened V by 3 bases and J by 6 bases, and 9 bases separated the two germline ends. Germline V gene data show CDR1 as SQVTM and CDR2 as ANQGSEA. This CDR3 contains 12 residues. The CDR3 loop reads CSVDRQTNEQFF. For the CDR3, the DNA is TGCAGCGTTGATCGGCAGACCAATGAGCAGTTCTTC.